The clone carrying this T cell receptor beta chain came up a few times. Its antigen remains unidentified. This sample is part of a study of T-cell memory formation after mild COVID-19. Study-wide results and limits: Clones that shrank (day 15 to 85) were balanced CD4/CD8, whereas later expanders leaned CD4+. Proof of SARS-CoV-2 specificity was absent for the second-wave clones that crested on day 37.

TCRdb re-analysed the 5' RACE reads in MiXCR, keeping a single row per CDR3 protein. The sample carries 95,000 to 110,000 distinct CDR3 sequences, over 13% recorded once. V lost 1 base and J lost 7; bases outside the gene matches: 12. Germline-derived CDR1 and CDR2 are LNHNV and YYDKDF (reference sequence). CDR3 length: 16 residues. This clonotype was sampled from a man younger than 30 who had mild COVID-19 (a few samples of this study predate the infection). Cell type and time point are not known. The V gene is TRBV15, the J gene TRBJ2-5, with 7 bases identical to TRBD1. The sequenced sample was PBMCs or a T cell subset sorted from them (not recorded which). CDR3 protein: CATSRAGWDSHGTQYF. In nucleotides, the CDR3 is TGTGCCACCAGCAGAGCAGGCTGGGACAGTCACGGGACCCAGTACTTC.